One TCR beta chain is described in this entry. Antigen: not known. The germline V gene encodes CDR1 ENHRY and CDR2 SYGVKD. The CDR3 loop spans 16 amino acids. With 6 bases removed from V and 1 base from J, the gap between germline ends came to 18 bases. The source of the sample is a study of cytomegalovirus exposure and HLA in healthy donors. Turning to the study itself: Prior work identified 117 million unique TCR beta sequences in approximately 180 million T cells. Researchers found that around 80% of some 400 genotyped donors fell within the Caucasian-associated ancestry cluster.

60 Vbeta and 13 Jbeta primers were used in PCR. Only in-frame clones appear in the TCRdb table, and some are missing; sequencing was by immunoSEQ multiplex PCR. The record lists 45,000 to 60,000 clones, of which the ten most abundant hold around 16%. Overall study results and limits: Rates of TCR association differed by HLA locus in a later analysis, with DRB1 highest and HLA-C lowest.

Source material: PBMCs. This clonotype was obtained from a male donor in good health and CMV-seronegative. The chain employs TRBV10-3 and TRBJ1-1; D perhaps matches TRBD1 (5 bases). Here the CDR3 DNA reads TGTGCCATCAGGGCCTCCGGGGGGGTGGGGAACACTGAAGCTTTCTTT. Its protein is CAIRASGGVGNTEAFF.